The rows below give T cell receptor beta chains drawn from one sample of a study of T-cell memory formation after mild COVID-19. One entry per CDR3 protein, called by TCRdb with MiXCR from the 5' RACE reads. The data contain approximately 240,000 distinct CDR3 sequences, less than 20% of them singletons. What was sequenced was PBMCs or a T cell subset sorted from them (not recorded which). The receptors originated from a man in his late teens or twenties who had mild COVID-19 (a few samples of this study predate the infection). Cell type and time point are not known. Both conserved end residues are part of each CDR3. D genes are given only for firm matches. The size entry is marked missing in some rows and otherwise reads once, few, many or a size class.

cdr3_length	j_call	clone_size	v_call	d_call	cdr3_nt	cdr3_aa
14	TRBJ1-2	few	TRBV3-1	TRBD1	TGTGCCAGCAGCCTCCGGACAGGGGGCTATGGCTACACCTTC	CASSLRTGGYGYTF
14	TRBJ2-2	NA	TRBV14	NA	TGTGCCAGCAGCCATAGACCGAACACCGGGGAGCTGTTTTTT	CASSHRPNTGELFF
16	TRBJ2-3	few	TRBV4-3	TRBD1	TGCGCCAGCAGCAACTCCGGGACAGGGAATCCAGATACGCAGTATTTT	CASSNSGTGNPDTQYF
15	TRBJ1-5	NA	TRBV4-1	NA	TGCGCCAGCAGCCAAGTTGGCAGCAGCAATCAGCCCCAGCATTTT	CASSQVGSSNQPQHF
15	TRBJ1-2	few	TRBV24-1	TRBD1	TGTGCCACCAGTGATAGTGCCGGGACAGCGGATGGCTACACCTTC	CATSDSAGTADGYTF
16	TRBJ2-3	NA	TRBV5-4	TRBD2	TGTGCCAGCAGCAAGGGGACTAGCGGGAACACAGATACGCAGTATTTT	CASSKGTSGNTDTQYF
15	TRBJ2-2	NA	TRBV19	TRBD1	TGTGCCAGTAGTAGGGACAGGGATTTTCGAAGGGAGCTGTTTTTT	CASSRDRDFRRELFF
15	TRBJ2-2	NA	TRBV29-1	TRBD1	TGCAGCGTACCCAGGACAGGGGGGCAGACCGGGGAGCTGTTTTTT	CSVPRTGGQTGELFF
18	TRBJ2-1	few	TRBV20-1	TRBD2	TGCAGTGGCACTGCAAGACTAGCGGGGGGGAACGGGCTCAATGAGCAGTTCTTC	CSGTARLAGGNGLNEQFF
16	TRBJ2-4	few	TRBV5-1	NA	TGCGCCAGCAGCCGGGCGCATCGACAGGGAGGAAACATTCAGTACTTC	CASSRAHRQGGNIQYF
14	TRBJ2-1	many	TRBV29-1	NA	TGCAGCGCCGCGACAGGAATCTCCTACAATGAGCAGTTCTTC	CSAATGISYNEQFF
17	TRBJ2-7	NA	TRBV5-6	NA	TGTGCCAGCAGCAGCCGACGGGACATCGGAACCCACTACGAGCAGTACTTC	CASSSRRDIGTHYEQYF
14	TRBJ2-1	few	TRBV29-1	NA	TGCAGCGGGACCTGGAGGCAGGGATGGGATGAGCAGTTCTTC	CSGTWRQGWDEQFF
13	TRBJ1-2	NA	TRBV11-2	NA	TGTGCCAGCAGCCACGAACAGAACTATGGCTACACCTTC	CASSHEQNYGYTF
15	TRBJ2-2	few	TRBV7-7	TRBD1	TGTGCCAGCAGCATAGACAGGGGGAAAACCGGGGAGCTGTTTTTT	CASSIDRGKTGELFF
14	TRBJ2-1	NA	TRBV4-3	TRBD1	TGCGCCAGCAGCCGACAGGGAAACTACAATGAGCAGTTCTTC	CASSRQGNYNEQFF
14	TRBJ1-5	NA	TRBV20-1	NA	TGCAGTGCCGTCCCGGGACGCATGAATCAGCCCCAGCATTTT	CSAVPGRMNQPQHF
13	TRBJ2-7	NA	TRBV20-1	TRBD1	TGCAGTGCCCGGAAGGACAGGGGGGACGAGCAGTACTTC	CSARKDRGDEQYF
14	TRBJ2-3	NA	TRBV7-9	NA	TGTGCCGGCGTTGAGAGGCTGGCTAAAGATACGCAGTATTTT	CAGVERLAKDTQYF
15	TRBJ1-5	NA	TRBV7-2	NA	TGTGCCAGCTCCGCCCAGGGGTTGAGTTATCAGCCCCAGCATTTT	CASSAQGLSYQPQHF
14	TRBJ1-1	NA	TRBV3-1	NA	TGTGCCAGCAGCCCCTTCCTCGGAAACACTGAAGCTTTCTTT	CASSPFLGNTEAFF
15	TRBJ1-1	few	TRBV7-2	NA	TGTGCCAGCAGCTTCTTTCGGGAATTCGGCACTGAAGCTTTCTTT	CASSFFREFGTEAFF
17	TRBJ1-2	NA	TRBV12-3/TRBV12-4	NA	TGTGCCAGCAGTTTGGGGTCCGGTGGGGTGAATCTAGGGGGCTACACCTTC	CASSLGSGGVNLGGYTF
14	TRBJ1-1	few	TRBV4-3	NA	TGCGCCAGCAGCCGGGCTCGAGAGAACACTGAAGCTTTCTTT	CASSRARENTEAFF
13	TRBJ2-2	NA	TRBV4-2	NA	TGTGCCAGCAGCCTCCCGGGGGGCCGGGAGCTGTTTTTT	CASSLPGGRELFF
19	TRBJ1-2	few	TRBV2	NA	TGTGCCAGCAGTCCCGGGGTAGGGGCAGGTGGAGGACAAAACTATGGCTACACCTTC	CASSPGVGAGGGQNYGYTF
15	TRBJ1-5	NA	TRBV27	TRBD1	TGTGCCAGCAGTTCCTCCGGGACAGGGGAGCGGCCCCAGCATTTT	CASSSSGTGERPQHF
14	TRBJ2-1	NA	TRBV5-1	NA	TGCGCCAGCAACCTTGACAGCCTCTACAATGAGCAGTTCTTC	CASNLDSLYNEQFF
16	TRBJ2-5	many	TRBV7-9	TRBD1	TGTGCCAGCAGCTTAACGAAGGGACAGCTACAAGAGACCCAGTACTTC	CASSLTKGQLQETQYF
14	TRBJ2-5	NA	TRBV20-1	TRBD2	TGCAGTGCTAGCCAGGGACTAGCGCAAGAGACCCAGTACTTC	CSASQGLAQETQYF
13	TRBJ2-5	few	TRBV10-3	NA	TGTGCCATCAGTGACTTTTCAACGCAGACCCAGTACTTC	CAISDFSTQTQYF
11	TRBJ1-2	few	TRBV29-1	NA	TGCAGCGTTGTTTGGGGCTATGGCTACACCTTC	CSVVWGYGYTF
12	TRBJ2-7	few	TRBV3-1	NA	TGTGCCAGCAGCCAACATACCTACGAGCAGTACTTC	CASSQHTYEQYF
14	TRBJ1-5	NA	TRBV19	NA	TGTGCCAGTGGTGACAGGAATAGCAATCAGCCCCAGCATTTT	CASGDRNSNQPQHF
15	TRBJ1-2	few	TRBV29-1	NA	TGCAGCGTTGATGCGCGGGGCATGGGGGACTATGGCTACACCTTC	CSVDARGMGDYGYTF
14	TRBJ1-1	NA	TRBV20-1	NA	TGCAGTGCTAGAAGGTCGGGGGGATACACTGAAGCTTTCTTT	CSARRSGGYTEAFF
14	TRBJ1-5	NA	TRBV19	NA	TGTGCCAGTAGTATGGTACAGGGTGGTCAGCCCCAGCATTTT	CASSMVQGGQPQHF
12	TRBJ1-2	many	TRBV6-1	NA	TGTGCCAGCAGTGTGGACAACTATGGCTACACCTTC	CASSVDNYGYTF
13	TRBJ1-5	once	TRBV6-5	NA	TGTGCCAGCAGTGAACAGGTGCTTAGGCCCCAGCATTTT	CASSEQVLRPQHF
15	TRBJ2-1	few	TRBV12-3/TRBV12-4	NA	TGTGCCAGCAGTTTTTATGGGGGGCGCGGCAATGAGCAGTTCTTC	CASSFYGGRGNEQFF
17	TRBJ2-2	few	TRBV5-1	TRBD2	TGCGCCAGCAGCTCCCGACTAGCGGGGGGTGCCAGCGGGGAGCTGTTTTTT	CASSSRLAGGASGELFF
17	TRBJ1-2	NA	TRBV5-1	NA	TGCGCCAGCAGCTTGGCCCGTCCGGGGCAAGTAAACTATGGCTACACCTTC	CASSLARPGQVNYGYTF
15	TRBJ2-4	many	TRBV5-1	TRBD1	TGCGCCAGCAGCTTGGCAGGGGGCCATTCAAACATTCAGTACTTC	CASSLAGGHSNIQYF
16	TRBJ2-1	NA	TRBV7-9	TRBD2	TGTGCCAGCAGCCCCCGACGGGGGGGCTCCTACAATGAGCAGTTCTTC	CASSPRRGGSYNEQFF
16	TRBJ1-6	NA	TRBV4-1	TRBD1	TGCGCCAGCAGCCAGGTAGGACGGGACAGGAATTCACCCCTCCACTTT	CASSQVGRDRNSPLHF
15	TRBJ2-6	NA	TRBV9	NA	TGTGCCAGCAGCGTAGAGGGGGCTGGGGCCAACGTCCTGACTTTC	CASSVEGAGANVLTF
16	TRBJ1-6	NA	TRBV20-1	NA	TGCAGTGCTAGAGTGGGGGGCAGCTCCTATAATTCACCCCTCCACTTT	CSARVGGSSYNSPLHF
14	TRBJ1-1	NA	TRBV5-1	TRBD1	TGCGCCAGCAGCGAGCAGGGGGTGGGCACTGAAGCTTTCTTT	CASSEQGVGTEAFF
16	TRBJ2-1	few	TRBV19	NA	TGTGCCAGTAGCCGGAGTGTCGGCGGGACAAACAATGAGCAGTTCTTC	CASSRSVGGTNNEQFF
11	TRBJ2-7	NA	TRBV13	NA	TGTGCCAGCAGCTTAGCTGCCGAGCAGTACTTC	CASSLAAEQYF
14	TRBJ1-1	NA	TRBV15	NA	TGTGCCACCAGCAGAGAACGACAGGCCCCTGAAGCTTTCTTT	CATSRERQAPEAFF
12	TRBJ2-4	few	TRBV10-3	NA	TGTGCCATCAGTGAGTCCCCGAACATTCAGTACTTC	CAISESPNIQYF
16	TRBJ2-2	many	TRBV4-1	NA	TGCGCCAGCAGCCAAGAAGGATGGGCGAACACCGGGGAGCTGTTTTTT	CASSQEGWANTGELFF
13	TRBJ1-2	NA	TRBV20-1	TRBD1	TGCAGTGCTATCGGACAGGCGTACTATGGCTACACCTTC	CSAIGQAYYGYTF
14	TRBJ1-5	NA	TRBV27	TRBD1	TGTGCCAGCAGTCTACGACAGGGTCAACAGCCCCAGCATTTT	CASSLRQGQQPQHF
13	TRBJ2-7	NA	TRBV7-9	NA	TGTGCCAGCAGCTGGGGCTCCCCCACCGAGCAGTACTTC	CASSWGSPTEQYF
14	TRBJ1-1	few	TRBV10-1	NA	TGCGCCAGCAGTCCCTCATGGGGAAACACTGAAGCTTTCTTT	CASSPSWGNTEAFF
14	TRBJ1-2	few	TRBV12-3/TRBV12-4	NA	TGTGCCAGCAGTCGAACAGGAGAGGGCTATGGCTACACCTTC	CASSRTGEGYGYTF
14	TRBJ2-1	few	TRBV12-3/TRBV12-4	NA	TGTGCCAGCAGTGTAAGCTCCTACCTCAATGAGCAGTTCTTC	CASSVSSYLNEQFF
16	TRBJ2-4	NA	TRBV12-3/TRBV12-4	NA	TGTGCCAGCAGGGAGTCGGGGATTGAGCGGAAAAACATTCAGTACTTC	CASRESGIERKNIQYF